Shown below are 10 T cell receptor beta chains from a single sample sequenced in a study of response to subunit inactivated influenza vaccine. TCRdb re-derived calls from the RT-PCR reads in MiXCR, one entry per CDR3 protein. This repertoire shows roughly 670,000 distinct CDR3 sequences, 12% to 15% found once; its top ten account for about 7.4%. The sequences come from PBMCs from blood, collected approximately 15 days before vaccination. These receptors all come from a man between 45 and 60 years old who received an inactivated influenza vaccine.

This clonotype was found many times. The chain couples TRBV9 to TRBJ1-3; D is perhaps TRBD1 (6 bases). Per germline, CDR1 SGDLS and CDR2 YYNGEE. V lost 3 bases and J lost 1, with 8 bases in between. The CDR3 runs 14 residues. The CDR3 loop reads CASSATGSGNTIYF. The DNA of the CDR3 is TGTGCCAGCAGCGCGACAGGATCTGGAAACACCATATATTTT.

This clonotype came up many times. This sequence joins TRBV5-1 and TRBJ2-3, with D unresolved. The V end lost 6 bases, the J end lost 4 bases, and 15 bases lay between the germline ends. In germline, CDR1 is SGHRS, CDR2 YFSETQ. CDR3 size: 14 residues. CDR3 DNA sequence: TGCGCCAGCACTTGGACCGTGAACGCAGATACGCAGTATTTT. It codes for CASTWTVNADTQYF.

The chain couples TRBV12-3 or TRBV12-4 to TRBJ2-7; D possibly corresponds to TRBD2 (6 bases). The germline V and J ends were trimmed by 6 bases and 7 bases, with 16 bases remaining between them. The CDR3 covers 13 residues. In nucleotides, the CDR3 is TGTGCCAGCAGCACCAGGACCCGGGGGGAGCAGTACTTC. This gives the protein CASSTRTRGEQYF.

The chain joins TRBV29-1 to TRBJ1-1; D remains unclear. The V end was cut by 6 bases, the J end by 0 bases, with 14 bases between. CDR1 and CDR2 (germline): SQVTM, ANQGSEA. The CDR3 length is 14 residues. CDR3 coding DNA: TGCAGCGTCGGTGGTCCGGGATTGAACACTGAAGCTTTCTTT. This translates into CSVGGPGLNTEAFF.

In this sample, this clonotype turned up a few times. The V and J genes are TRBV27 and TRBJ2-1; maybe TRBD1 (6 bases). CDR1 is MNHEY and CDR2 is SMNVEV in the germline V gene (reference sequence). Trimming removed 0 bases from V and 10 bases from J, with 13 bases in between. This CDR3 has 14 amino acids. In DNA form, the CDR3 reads TGTGCCAGCAGTTTATCGGGGGACATACGCGAGCAGTTCTTC. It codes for CASSLSGDIREQFF.

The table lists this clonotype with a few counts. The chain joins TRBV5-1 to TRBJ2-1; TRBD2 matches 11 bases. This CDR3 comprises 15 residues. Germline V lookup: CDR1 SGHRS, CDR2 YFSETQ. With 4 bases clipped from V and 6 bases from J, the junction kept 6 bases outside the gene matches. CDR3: CASSETSGKVNEQFF. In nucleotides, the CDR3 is TGCGCCAGCAGCGAGACTAGCGGGAAGGTCAATGAGCAGTTCTTC.

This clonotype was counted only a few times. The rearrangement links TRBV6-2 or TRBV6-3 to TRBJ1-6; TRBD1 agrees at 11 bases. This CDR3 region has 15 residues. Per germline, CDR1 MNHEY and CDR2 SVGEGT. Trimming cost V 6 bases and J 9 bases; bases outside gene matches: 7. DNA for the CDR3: TGTGCCAGCAGCCAATCCGGGACAGGGGGTTCACCCCTCCACTTT. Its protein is CASSQSGTGGSPLHF.

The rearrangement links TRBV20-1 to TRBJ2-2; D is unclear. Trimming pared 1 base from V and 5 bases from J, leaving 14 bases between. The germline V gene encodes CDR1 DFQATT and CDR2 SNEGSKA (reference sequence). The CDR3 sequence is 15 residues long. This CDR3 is CSARGHPTRTGELFF. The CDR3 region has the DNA TGCAGTGCTAGAGGCCACCCAACAAGGACCGGGGAGCTGTTTTTT.

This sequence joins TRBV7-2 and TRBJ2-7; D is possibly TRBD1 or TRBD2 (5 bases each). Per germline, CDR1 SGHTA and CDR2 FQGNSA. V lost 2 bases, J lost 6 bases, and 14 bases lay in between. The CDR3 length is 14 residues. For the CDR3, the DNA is TGTGCCAGCAGCTTACCGGGACCGGGCCTCGAGCAGTACTTC. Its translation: CASSLPGPGLEQYF.

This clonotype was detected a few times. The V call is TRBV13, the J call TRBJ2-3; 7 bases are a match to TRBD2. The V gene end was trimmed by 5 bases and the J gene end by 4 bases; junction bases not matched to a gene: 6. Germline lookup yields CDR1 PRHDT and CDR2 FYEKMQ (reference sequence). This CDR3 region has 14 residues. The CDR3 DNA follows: TGTGCCAGCAGCCCTGGACTAGTAGCAGATACGCAGTATTTT. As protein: CASSPGLVADTQYF.